This T cell receptor beta chain is drawn from a study of shared clonotypes between healthy human individuals. Across the whole study: The cohort comprised a couple of women and a few men. Their ages spanned 18 to 49 years.

Clones were read by immunoSEQ multiplex PCR, and TCRdb kept only the in-frame ones, dropping some. The top ten clones hold about 1% of a sample with some 1,400,000 clones, roughly 96% of them seen once. The ends were cut back, 5 bases at V and 0 bases at J, with 11 bases in the middle. The CDR3 is 14 amino acids. Germline V gives CDR1 SQVTM, CDR2 ANQGSEA. The genes are TRBV29-1 and TRBJ2-1, with D unresolved. Sequencing input: naive CD4+ T cells sorted from blood. Subset of the sample: CD45RA+ positively selected. This clonotype was obtained from a man aged 25-40 years in good health. The CDR3 spells CSVHPPGSYNEQFF. The CDR3 DNA reads as TGCAGCGTTCACCCCCCGGGCTCCTACAATGAGCAGTTCTTC.